A selection of T cell receptor beta chains follows, all from one sample in a study of blood T cell repertoires in COVID-19. Libraries were prepared by immunoSEQ multiplex PCR; TCRdb keeps only in-frame clonotypes and omits some of them. The table includes about 200,000 clones, 84% detected once. Material for sequencing was peripheral blood. The receptors come from a human donor in a cohort sampled during active COVID-19. CDR3s include the opening cysteine and the closing phenylalanine or tryptophan. The order of the fields is D gene, J gene, V gene, clone size, CDR3 protein, CDR3 DNA. D genes are given only for firm matches. The listing skips clone size in some rows; elsewhere it reads once, few, many or a size class.

TRBD2 | TRBJ2-7 | TRBV29-1 | . | CSVGGTSGGRYDEQYF | TGCAGCGTGGGCGGGACTAGCGGGGGGCGCTACGACGAGCAGTACTTC
TRBD1 | TRBJ1-2 | TRBV25-1 | . | CASSESGTGTLHYGYTF | TGTGCCAGCAGTGAATCCGGGACAGGAACGCTCCACTATGGCTACACCTTC
TRBD1 | TRBJ1-5 | TRBV27 | . | CASRRGTGGNQPQHF | TGTGCCAGCAGAAGAGGGACAGGGGGCAATCAGCCCCAGCATTTT
TRBD1 | TRBJ2-7 | TRBV27 | . | CASSLRTGGPYEQYF | TGTGCCAGCAGTTTACGGACAGGGGGTCCCTACGAGCAGTACTTC
. | TRBJ2-1 | TRBV4-2 | few | CASSQVGGSRDNEQFF | TGTGCCAGCAGCCAAGTTGGTGGGTCGCGGGACAATGAGCAGTTCTTC
. | TRBJ2-2 | TRBV24-1 | few | CATSENSEGLGELFF | TGTGCCACCAGTGAGAACTCGGAGGGTCTCGGGGAGCTGTTTTTT
. | TRBJ2-5 | TRBV5-1 | . | CASRGATQETQYF | TGCGCCAGCAGGGGAGCTACCCAAGAGACCCAGTACTTC
. | TRBJ2-7 | TRBV6-5 | . | CASRGGDSYEQYF | TGTGCCAGCAGGGGCGGGGACAGCTACGAGCAGTACTTC
TRBD1 | TRBJ2-3 | TRBV29-1 | . | CSVEFGRDRGPDTQYF | TGCAGCGTTGAATTTGGCCGGGACAGGGGCCCAGATACGCAGTATTTT
TRBD1 | TRBJ2-5 | TRBV7-9 | . | CASRDTGTVTQETQYF | TGTGCCAGCAGGGATACCGGGACAGTTACACAAGAGACCCAGTACTTC
. | TRBJ2-7 | TRBV28 | . | CASSLKVGTEQYF | TGTGCCAGCAGTTTAAAGGTGGGCACCGAGCAGTACTTC
. | TRBJ2-1 | TRBV11-2 | . | CASSLGGPPTWNEQFF | TGTGCCAGCAGCCTCGGAGGGCCGCCGACGTGGAATGAGCAGTTCTTC
TRBD1 | TRBJ1-2 | TRBV27 | . | CASSLTGTGAAYGYTF | TGTGCCAGCAGTTTAACCGGGACAGGGGCTGCCTATGGCTACACCTTC
TRBD2 | TRBJ2-4 | TRBV6-5 | . | CASSYSGGVAKNIQYF | TGTGCCAGCAGTTACTCTGGGGGGGTAGCCAAAAACATTCAGTACTTC
TRBD2 | TRBJ2-5 | TRBV4-1 | . | CASSQVGLVKETQYF | TGCGCCAGCAGCCAAGTGGGACTAGTTAAGGAGACCCAGTACTTC
TRBD1 | TRBJ1-2 | TRBV2 | . | CASSEYGRGRNGYTF | TGTGCCAGCAGTGAATATGGCAGGGGGCGGAACGGCTACACCTTC
. | TRBJ2-4 | TRBV10-1 | medium-sized | CASSDSGDGKNIQYF | TGCGCCAGCAGTGACTCGGGGGACGGCAAAAACATTCAGTACTTC
. | TRBJ2-7 | TRBV6-2/TRBV6-3 | . | CASSYSPGLSYEQYF | TGTGCCAGCAGTTACTCGCCAGGGCTCTCCTACGAGCAGTACTTC
. | TRBJ1-2 | TRBV5-1 | . | CASSFRGAVNYGYTF | TGCGCCAGCAGCTTTCGGGGGGCGGTTAACTATGGCTACACCTTC
TRBD2 | TRBJ2-7 | TRBV10-2 | . | CASSGGGPYEQYF | TGCGCCAGCAGTGGGGGGGGACCCTACGAGCAGTACTTC
. | TRBJ1-1 | TRBV11-2 | . | CASSSLKPKRTFF | TGTGCCAGCAGCTCTCTAAAACCCAAGAGGACTTTCTTT
. | TRBJ2-7 | TRBV6-6 | . | CASSYAGGEQYF | TGTGCCAGCAGTTACGCTGGAGGCGAGCAGTACTTC
. | TRBJ2-2 | TRBV5-1 | . | CASSLAQANRELFF | TGCGCCAGCAGCTTGGCCCAGGCCAACCGGGAGCTGTTTTTT
TRBD2 | TRBJ2-7 | TRBV2 | . | CASSIGLVYEQYF | TGTGCCAGCAGTATAGGACTAGTTTACGAGCAGTACTTC
TRBD2 | TRBJ2-3 | TRBV5-8 | . | CASSPPGLAGGRFGRDTQYF | TGTGCCAGCAGCCCACCGGGACTAGCGGGAGGGCGTTTCGGCCGAGATACGCAGTATTTT
TRBD2 | TRBJ2-1 | TRBV28 | few | CASSRLPGGEQFF | TGTGCCAGCAGTCGACTTCCGGGGGGTGAGCAGTTCTTC
TRBD1 | TRBJ2-7 | TRBV5-1 | . | CASSLVGQGRYEQYF | TGCGCCAGCAGCTTGGTCGGACAGGGCAGGTACGAGCAGTACTTC
TRBD1 | TRBJ1-3 | TRBV3-1/TRBV3-2 | . | CASSQRQGPAGNTIYF | TGTGCCAGCAGCCAACGACAGGGTCCCGCTGGAAACACCATATATTTT
TRBD2 | TRBJ2-7 | TRBV30 | . | CAWSVARGGQVEQYF | TGTGCCTGGAGTGTGGCGCGGGGGGGGCAGGTCGAGCAGTACTTC
TRBD2 | TRBJ2-7 | TRBV7-9 | . | CASSDTGGGPSYEQYF | TGTGCCAGCAGCGATACCGGCGGGGGACCCTCCTACGAGCAGTACTTC
TRBD1 | TRBJ2-5 | TRBV28 | . | CASSSLTGGAETQYF | TGTGCCAGCAGTTCCCTGACAGGGGGCGCAGAGACCCAGTACTTC
TRBD2 | TRBJ2-7 | TRBV4-1 | . | CASSHPTGGTSGSSYEQYF | TGCGCCAGCAGCCACCCGACAGGGGGGACTAGCGGGAGCTCCTACGAGCAGTACTTC
. | TRBJ1-3 | TRBV5-5 | . | CASSLVVEGGGNTIYF | TGTGCCAGCAGCTTGGTCGTCGAGGGTGGTGGAAACACCATATATTTT
TRBD2 | TRBJ2-7 | TRBV4-1 | . | CASSHYPGLLLF | TGCGCCAGCAGCCACTACCCGGGACTACTCCTCTTC
TRBD1 | TRBJ2-3 | TRBV5-1 | . | CASRKQGVTDTQYF | TGCGCCAGCAGGAAACAGGGGGTCACAGATACGCAGTATTTT
. | TRBJ2-7 | TRBV5-5 | . | CASSSVAPYEQYF | TGTGCCAGCAGCTCAGTAGCCCCATACGAGCAGTACTTC
TRBD1 | TRBJ2-7 | TRBV2 | . | CASSEGTGVYEQYF | TGTGCCAGCAGTGAAGGGACAGGGGTCTACGAGCAGTACTTC
TRBD1 | TRBJ1-5 | TRBV6-7 | . | CASRPDRAPNQPQHF | TGTGCCAGCAGGCCCGACAGGGCGCCAAATCAGCCCCAGCATTTT
. | TRBJ1-1 | TRBV28 | . | CASRGGVGTEAFF | TGTGCCAGCCGAGGGGGGGTGGGCACTGAAGCTTTCTTT
TRBD1 | TRBJ1-4 | TRBV27 | . | CASSLAGTGGEKLFF | TGTGCCAGCAGTTTAGCCGGGACAGGGGGGGAAAAACTGTTTTTT
TRBD1 | TRBJ2-6 | TRBV30 | . | CASGQGVAGANVLTF | TGTGCCTCCGGACAGGGTGTGGCGGGGGCCAACGTCCTGACTTTC